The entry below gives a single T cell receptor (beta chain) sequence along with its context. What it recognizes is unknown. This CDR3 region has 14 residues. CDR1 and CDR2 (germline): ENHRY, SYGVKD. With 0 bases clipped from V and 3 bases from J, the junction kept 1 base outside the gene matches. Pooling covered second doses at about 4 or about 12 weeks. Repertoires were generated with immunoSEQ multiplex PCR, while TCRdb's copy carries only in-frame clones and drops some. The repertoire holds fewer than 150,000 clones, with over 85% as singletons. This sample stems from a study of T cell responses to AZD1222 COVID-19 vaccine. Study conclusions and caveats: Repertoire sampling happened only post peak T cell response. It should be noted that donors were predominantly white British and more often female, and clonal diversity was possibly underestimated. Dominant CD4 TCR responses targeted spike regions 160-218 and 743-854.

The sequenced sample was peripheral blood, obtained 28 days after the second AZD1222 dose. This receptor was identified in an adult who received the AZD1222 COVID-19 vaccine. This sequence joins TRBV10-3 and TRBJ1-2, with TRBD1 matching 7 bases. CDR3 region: CAISESRGDYGYTF. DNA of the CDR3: TGTGCCATCAGTGAGTCCAGGGGGGACTATGGCTACACCTTC.